Shown below are 24 T cell receptor beta chains from a single sample sequenced in a study of glioma-infiltrating T cells. TCR alpha and beta CDR3 regions were amplified from RNA using iRepertoire nested multiplex PCR. TCRdb reprocessed the multiplex PCR reads with MiXCR, giving one entry per CDR3 protein. This sample has roughly 100,000 distinct CDR3 sequences; about 30% occur once, and the top ten carry about 40%. The sequenced sample was glioma tissue, nonneoplastic brain tissue, or PBMCs (not recorded which). These receptors all come from a human donor with low-grade glioma or glioblastoma, undergoing nonglioma brain surgery, or in good health (not recorded which).

There are a few counts of this clonotype. Here the CDR3 DNA reads TGTGCCAGCACTACGCCCTCGGGAACGGGGACCCAGTACTTC. It codes for CASTTPSGTGTQYF. V usage is TRBV28 and J usage is TRBJ2-5; TRBD2 is a possible D gene (5 bases). Looked up from germline, CDR1 is MDHEN and CDR2 is SYDVKM. Between the trimmed V and J ends, which lost 7 bases and 7 bases, there was a span of 19 bases. CDR3 length: 14 amino acids.

Worth noting for this clonotype: This may arise from a read error, as a much more abundant clone is one base away. The rearrangement uses TRBV20-1 and TRBJ1-5, with D possibly TRBD1 on 5 matching bases. From germline, CDR1 is DFQATT and CDR2 SNEGSKA (reference sequence). Trimming took 2 bases from V and 3 from J, leaving 17 bases between them. The CDR3 runs 16 residues. This CDR3 is CSARRGRDGLNQPQHF. Written as DNA, the CDR3 is TGCAGTGCTAGAAGGGGAAGGGACGGCCTCAATCAGCCCCAGCATTTT.

At least ten counts were recorded for this clonotype. This chain joins TRBV24-1 and TRBJ1-5; 9 bases map to TRBD1. This CDR3 has 15 amino acids. CDR1 is KGHDR, CDR2 SFDVKD, per germline. After removal of 4 bases from V and 5 bases from J, the junction contained 5 bases not matched to a gene. CDR3 DNA: TGTGCCACCAGTGAAGGGGACAGGGTAGATCAGCCCCAGCATTTT. It encodes CATSEGDRVDQPQHF.

This clonotype showed up many times. This chain joins TRBV20-1 and TRBJ2-7, with TRBD1 matching over 10 bases. From germline, CDR1 is DFQATT and CDR2 SNEGSKA (reference sequence). Unmatched junction bases numbered 12, after V lost 7 bases and J lost 6 bases. CDR3 length equals 14 residues. Here the CDR3 reads CSGPRGDRGAEQYF. The CDR3 region has the DNA TGCAGTGGACCCCGGGGGGACAGGGGCGCCGAGCAGTACTTC.

J is TRBJ2-2 and V is TRBV19; TRBD2 aligns across 9 bases. J lost 7 bases, V lost 6 bases, and 6 bases had no gene match. The CDR3 sequence is 14 residues long. Germline loops: CDR1 LNHDA, CDR2 SQIVND (reference sequence). CDR3 DNA: TGTGCCAGTAGCCGACCTAGCGGGGTCGGGGAGCTGTTTTTT. Amino acid sequence: CASSRPSGVGELFF.

V and J are TRBV19 and TRBJ2-1, with 7 positions matching TRBD2. CDR1 LNHDA and CDR2 SQIVND come from the germline V gene (reference sequence). The CDR3 has 14 amino acids. Trimming took 6 bases from V and 5 from J; bases not matched to a gene: 7. In nucleotides, the CDR3 is TGTGCCAGTAGCCGACTAGCTACCGACAATGAGCAGTTCTTC. Translating it yields CASSRLATDNEQFF.

This clonotype was counted ten times or more. The chain couples TRBV28 to TRBJ2-3; D not certain. The V end lost 5 bases, the J end lost 2 bases, and 8 bases lay between the germline ends. Germline CDR1 is MDHEN and CDR2 is SYDVKM. This CDR3 is 13 amino acids long. CDR3 sequence: CASSPFPTDTQYF. For the CDR3, the DNA is TGTGCCAGCAGTCCTTTCCCCACAGATACGCAGTATTTT. The variable domain in full, completed from reference TRBV28 and TRBJ2-3, reads DVKVTQSSRYLVKRTGEKVFLECVQDMDHENMFWYRQDPGLGLRLIYFSYDVKMKEKGDIPEGYSVSREKKERFSLILESASTNQTSMYLCASSPFPTDTQYFGPGTRLTVL.

This clonotype was found a few times. V and J are TRBV2 and TRBJ2-7; D is perhaps TRBD1 (6 bases). Germline lookup yields CDR1 SNHLY and CDR2 FYNNEI. The CDR3 runs to 12 residues. V gave up 7 bases and J gave up 5 bases, with 12 bases separating them. As DNA, the CDR3 is TGTGCCAGCATGCAGGGGTCCCACGAGCAGTACTTC. Translated, it gives CASMQGSHEQYF.

This clonotype has just a few counts. This CDR3 reads CASNPGQGGNEQFF. CDR3 DNA sequence: TGCGCCAGCAATCCGGGACAGGGAGGCAATGAGCAGTTCTTC. V and J are TRBV5-1 and TRBJ2-1; 9 bases line up with TRBD1. The J segment lost 6 bases and the V segment lost 6 bases, leaving 7 bases of the junction unmatched. CDR1 and CDR2 (germline): SGHRS, YFSETQ. The CDR3 totals 14 residues. Full variable domain (rest looked up from reference TRBV5-1 and TRBJ2-1): KAGVTQTPRYLIKTRGQQVTLSCSPISGHRSVSWYQQTPGQGLQFLFEYFSETQRNKGNFPGRFSGRQFSNSRSEMNVSTLELGDSALYLCASNPGQGGNEQFFGPGTRLTVL.

About this clonotype: Just one base apart from a much larger clone, this may be a read error. The CDR3 bases are TGTGCCAGCAGCCCAACGACGACGTACCAAGAGACCCAGTACTTC. Its protein product is CASSPTTTYQETQYF. The V gene is TRBV11-2, the J gene TRBJ2-5; D unresolved. This CDR3 spans 15 amino acids. V lost 5 bases, J lost 0 bases, and 13 bases lay in between. CDR1 is SGHAT and CDR2 is FQNNGV in the germline V gene.

Ten or more counts support this clonotype. The chain joins TRBV10-3 to TRBJ1-1; D is possibly TRBD1 (6 bases). The CDR3 runs to 13 residues. The germline gives CDR1 ENHRY, CDR2 SYGVKD. Trimming left V 10 bases short and J 4 bases short, with 16 bases between. The CDR3 reads CATSQGLSTEAFF. CDR3 nucleotide sequence: TGTGCCACTTCACAGGGTCTGAGCACTGAAGCTTTCTTT.

Remarks on this clonotype: A much larger clone is a single base away; this may be a read error. The rearrangement joins TRBV19 to TRBJ2-7; D gene uncertain. Trimming left V 0 bases short and J 4 bases short, with 4 bases between. Germline CDR1 and CDR2: LNHDA and SQIVND (reference sequence). CDR3 length equals 12 residues. CDR3 loop: CASSIDRYEQYF. The CDR3 DNA reads as TGTGCCAGTAGTATAGATAGGTACGAGCAGTACTTC.

This clonotype was detected a few times. The DNA for the CDR3 is TGCAGCGTCGACCCGGGACAGGGTGTAGGGTACTATGGCTACACCTTC. Its translation is CSVDPGQGVGYYGYTF. The chain couples TRBV29-1 to TRBJ1-2; 9 positions agree with TRBD1. Germline V CDR1 and CDR2: SQVTM, ANQGSEA. CDR3 size: 16 residues. Losses at the gene ends were 6 bases for V and 3 bases for J; bases not matched to a gene: 14.

This clonotype has at least ten counts. This chain joins TRBV7-2 and TRBJ2-7; D remains ambiguous. The CDR3 is 13 amino acids. Germline V gives CDR1 SGHTA, CDR2 FQGNSA. Trimming stripped 1 base from V and 9 bases from J, with 13 bases between. The CDR3 coding sequence is TGTGCCAGCAGCTTAGGTAGGGATGACGGGCAGTACTTC. Translating it yields CASSLGRDDGQYF.

The sample holds one count of this clonotype. It may be a read error: a sequence one base away is much more abundant. Here the CDR3 omits its conserved ending phenylalanine or tryptophan, so a read error is the likely source. The chain employs TRBV20-1 and TRBJ2-1; D possibly corresponds to TRBD2 (6 bases). The J call is in doubt because the DNA end fits TRBJ2-5 better. Germline V gene data show CDR1 as DFQATT and CDR2 as SNEGSKA (reference sequence). The CDR3 has 13 residues. This CDR3 is CSALPDGAGTQYL. In DNA form, the CDR3 reads TGCAGTGCCCTCCCCGACGGAGCGGGGACCCAGTACCTC.

This clonotype was recorded a few times. The chain employs TRBV5-8 and TRBJ1-5; 9 bases agree with TRBD1. Losses at the gene ends were 3 bases for V and 4 bases for J; bases not matched to a gene: 8. The CDR3 covers 16 residues. The germline V gene encodes CDR1 SGHTS and CDR2 YDEGEE. The DNA for the CDR3 is TGTGCCAGCAGCTCACCGGGACAGGGAGAAAATCAGCCCCAGCATTTT. Protein product: CASSSPGQGENQPQHF.

This clonotype was observed many times. This sequence joins TRBV25-1 and TRBJ1-2; 7 nucleotides agree with TRBD1. J lost 1 base, V lost 6 bases, and 14 bases had no gene match. The germline V gene encodes CDR1 MGHDK and CDR2 SYGVNS. The CDR3 is made up of 17 amino acids. Here the CDR3 reads CASSQSGGTDFNYGYTF. CDR3 DNA: TGTGCCAGCAGCCAATCAGGGGGGACGGATTTTAACTATGGCTACACCTTC.

On this clonotype: At one boundary the junction diverges from the germline segment, which might be a read error. V usage is TRBV20-1 and J usage is TRBJ2-7; 10 bases align to TRBD1. CDR3 length: 14 amino acids. Per germline, CDR1 DFQATT and CDR2 SNEGSKA (reference sequence). The CDR3 loop reads CSARDRTGGEEQHF. The CDR3 coding sequence is TGCAGTGCTAGAGATAGGACAGGGGGTGAAGAGCAGCACTTC.

This clonotype was observed many times. The V call is TRBV7-9, the J call TRBJ2-3; TRBD2 matches 8 bases. Per germline, CDR1 SEHNR and CDR2 FQNEAQ (reference sequence). The CDR3 extends over 17 amino acids. With V trimmed by 5 bases and J by 4 bases, 14 bases remained unmatched. The CDR3 DNA reads as TGTGCCAGCAGCCCACTCACAGGAGCGGGGGTGCCAGATACGCAGTATTTT. Encoded protein: CASSPLTGAGVPDTQYF.

This clonotype was counted a few times. This sequence joins TRBV19 and TRBJ1-1, with 7 nucleotides matching TRBD1. The CDR3 has 12 residues. With 6 bases clipped from V and 6 bases from J, the junction kept 4 bases outside the gene matches. Germline V gives CDR1 LNHDA, CDR2 SQIVND (reference sequence). CDR3 DNA sequence: TGTGCCAGTAGGCCTCAGGGGGCTGAAGCTTTCTTT. It is translated as CASRPQGAEAFF.

This clonotype was counted between two and nine times. CDR3 protein: CASSQRRQTQETQYF. The CDR3 bases are TGTGCCAGCAGCCAACGGCGGCAGACCCAGGAGACCCAGTACTTC. V gene TRBV3-1 combines with J gene TRBJ2-5; D is undetermined. Germline V gene data show CDR1 as LGHDT and CDR2 as YNNKEL (reference sequence). CDR3 length equals 15 residues. Trimming removed 2 bases at V and 5 bases at J, with 15 bases between.

This clonotype came up many times. This chain uses TRBV28 with TRBJ1-1, with D possibly matching TRBD1 (5 bases). V lost 5 bases, J lost 7 bases, and 14 bases lay in between. From germline, CDR1 is MDHEN and CDR2 SYDVKM. This CDR3 is 13 amino acids long. The chain's CDR3 is CASSGGGNDEAFF. The CDR3 bases are TGTGCCAGCAGTGGGGGGGGGAACGATGAAGCTTTCTTT.

In regard to this clonotype: A clone one base away is much larger, so this may be a read error. A read error is likely, as this CDR3 ends without the conserved phenylalanine or tryptophan. The chain joins TRBV7-9 to TRBJ2-1, with TRBD2 matching 9 bases. V shed 2 bases, J shed 4 bases, and the junction held 3 bases outside the gene matches. The CDR3 runs 15 residues. CDR1 SEHNR and CDR2 FQNEAQ come from the germline V gene (reference sequence). The CDR3 nucleotides are TGTGCCAGCAGCTTAATAGCGGGGGTATACAATGAGCAGTTCCTC. Amino acid sequence: CASSLIAGVYNEQFL.

This clonotype was seen repeatedly, ten times or more. CDR3 coding DNA: TGTGCCAGCTCACCGGGACAGGGTCCCTACGAGCAGTACTTC. Its translation is CASSPGQGPYEQYF. The chain is built from TRBV25-1 and TRBJ2-7, with 9 bases aligning to TRBD1. Germline trimming cut 8 bases from V and 2 bases from J; bases unmatched to any gene: 7. The CDR3 has 14 residues. The germline V gene encodes CDR1 MGHDK and CDR2 SYGVNS.